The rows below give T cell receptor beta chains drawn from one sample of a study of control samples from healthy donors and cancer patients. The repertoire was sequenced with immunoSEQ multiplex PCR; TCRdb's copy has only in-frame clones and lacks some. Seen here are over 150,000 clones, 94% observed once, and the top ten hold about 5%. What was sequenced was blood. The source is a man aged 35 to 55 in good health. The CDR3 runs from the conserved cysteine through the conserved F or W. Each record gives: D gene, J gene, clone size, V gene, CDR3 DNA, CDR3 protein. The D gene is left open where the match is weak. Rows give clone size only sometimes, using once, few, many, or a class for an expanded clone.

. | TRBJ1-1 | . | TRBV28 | TGTGCCAGCACCCTGGACAAATACACTGAAGCTTTCTTT | CASTLDKYTEAFF
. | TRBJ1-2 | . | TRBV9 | TGTGCCAGCAGCGCAGACCCGACAGCCCGTTATGGCTACACCTTC | CASSADPTARYGYTF
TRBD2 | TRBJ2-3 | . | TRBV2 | TGTGCCAGCATTCAGGGCGGGGGGCCCACAGATACGCAGTATTTT | CASIQGGGPTDTQYF
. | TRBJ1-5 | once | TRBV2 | TGTGCCAGCAAGGCGGGGATAAGCAATCAGCCCCAGCATTTT | CASKAGISNQPQHF
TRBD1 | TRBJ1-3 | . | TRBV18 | TGTGCCAGCTCACCACCGGTTGGGACAGTTGGAAACACCATATATTTT | CASSPPVGTVGNTIYF
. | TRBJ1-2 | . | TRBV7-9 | TGTGCCAGCAGCTTAGACTATGGCTACACCTTC | CASSLDYGYTF
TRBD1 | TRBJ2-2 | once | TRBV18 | TGTGCCAGCTCACCTTACAGGGGGCGGACCGGGGAGCTGTTTTTT | CASSPYRGRTGELFF
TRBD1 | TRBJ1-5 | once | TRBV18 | TGTGCCAGCTCGACAGGGACGATTCAGCCCCAGCATTTT | CASSTGTIQPQHF
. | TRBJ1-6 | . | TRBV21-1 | TGTGCCAGCAGCAGCCGACAGGGGAGGAATTCACCCCTCCACTTT | CASSSRQGRNSPLHF
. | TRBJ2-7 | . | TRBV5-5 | TGTGCCAGCAGCTTACTAACAGGACACGAGCAGTACTTC | CASSLLTGHEQYF
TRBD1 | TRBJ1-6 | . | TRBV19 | TGTGCCAGTAGTCTCGGACAGGGAAGGAGTTCACCCCTCCACTTT | CASSLGQGRSSPLHF
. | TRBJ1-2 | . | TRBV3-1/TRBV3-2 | TGTGCCAGCAGCCAAGATTCGAAGCAGGGAAAATATAGCTACACCTTC | CASSQDSKQGKYSYTF
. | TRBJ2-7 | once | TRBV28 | TGTGCCAGCAGGTCCCCGGGGGTCGAGCAGTACTTC | CASRSPGVEQYF
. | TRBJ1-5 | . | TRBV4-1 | TGCGCCAGCAGCGTGGAAGGGTTCCAGCCCCAGCATTTT | CASSVEGFQPQHF
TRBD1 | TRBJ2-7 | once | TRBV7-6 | TGTGCCAGCAGCGCTGGGACAGGGGGCTACGAGCAGTACTTC | CASSAGTGGYEQYF
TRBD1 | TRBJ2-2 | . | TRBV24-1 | TGTGCCACCAGTGTTAACACAGGGGGCGAGTCCACCGGGGAGCTGTTTTTT | CATSVNTGGESTGELFF
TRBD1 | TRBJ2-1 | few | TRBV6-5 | TGTGCCCTCCATAGGGACAGGGGTTACAATGAGCGGTTCTTC | CALHRDRGYNERFF
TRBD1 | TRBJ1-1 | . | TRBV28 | TGTGCCAGCAGTTCCGCCGGGACAGGGGGTTGGGCTGAAGCTTTCTTT | CASSSAGTGGWAEAFF
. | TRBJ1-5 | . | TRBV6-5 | TGTGCCAGCAGGGATAATCAGCCCCAGCATTTT | CASRDNQPQHF
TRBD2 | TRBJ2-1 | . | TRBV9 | TGTGCCAGCAGCCTGATAGCGGGGGGGCTTAATGAGCAGTTCTTC | CASSLIAGGLNEQFF
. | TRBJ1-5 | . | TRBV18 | TGTGCCAGCTCACCACCGGGAGGGGGGAATCAGCCCCAGCATTTT | CASSPPGGGNQPQHF
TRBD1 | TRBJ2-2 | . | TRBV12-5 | TGTGCTAGTGGTTCCTCGGACAGGGCCCCCGGCACCGGGGAGCTGTTTTTT | CASGSSDRAPGTGELFF
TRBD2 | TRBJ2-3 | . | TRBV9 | TGTGCCAGCAGGTCCGGGACTAGCGGCACAGATACGCAGTATTTT | CASRSGTSGTDTQYF
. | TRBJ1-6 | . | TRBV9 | TGTGCCAGCAGCTCCGGGGCACTTGCCTCAAATTCACCCCTCCACTTT | CASSSGALASNSPLHF
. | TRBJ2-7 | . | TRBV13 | TGTGCCAGCAGCTCCTACAGGGCGGGGGAGCAGTACTTC | CASSSYRAGEQYF
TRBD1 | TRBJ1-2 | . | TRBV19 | TGTGCCAGTAGTATCCCCGGGACAGCATCTTATGGCTACACCTTC | CASSIPGTASYGYTF
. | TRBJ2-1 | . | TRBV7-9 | TGTGCCAGCAGCCCACCGGCTTGGAGCTCCTACAATGAGCAGTTCTTC | CASSPPAWSSYNEQFF
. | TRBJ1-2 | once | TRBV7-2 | TGTGCCAGCAGCTTAGATCGGGGCTATGGCTACACCTTC | CASSLDRGYGYTF
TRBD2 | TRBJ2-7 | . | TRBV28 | TGTGCCAGCAGCCTCGGACTAGCGGGGGCCCTGACTCAGGGGCAGTACTTC | CASSLGLAGALTQGQYF
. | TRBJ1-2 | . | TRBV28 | TGTGCCAGCACTCCCAGGGAGGGGGATGGCTACACCTTC | CASTPREGDGYTF
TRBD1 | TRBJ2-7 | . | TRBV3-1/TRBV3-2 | TGTGCCAGCAGCCCAGAGACAGGGGGACGCTACGAGCAGTACTTC | CASSPETGGRYEQYF
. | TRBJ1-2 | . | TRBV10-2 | TGCGCCAGCAGTGCGGGATACAGGGCTGGCTATGGCTACACCTTC | CASSAGYRAGYGYTF
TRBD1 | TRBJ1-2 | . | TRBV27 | TGTGCCAGCAGCCCAACAGGGGATGGCTACACCTTC | CASSPTGDGYTF
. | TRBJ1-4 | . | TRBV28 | TGTGCCAGCGGCCCAGGGTACTCTAATGAAAAACTGTTTTTT | CASGPGYSNEKLFF
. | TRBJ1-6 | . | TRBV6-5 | TGTGCCAGCAGTTTACGGGAGGGCTATAATTCACCCCTCCACTTT | CASSLREGYNSPLHF
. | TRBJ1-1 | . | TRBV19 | TGTGCCATACGGGGTGTTACTGAAGCTTTCTTT | CAIRGVTEAFF
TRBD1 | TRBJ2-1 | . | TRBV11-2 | TGTGCCAGCAGCTTAGTTTGGGGACAGGGCTACAATGAGCAGTTCTTC | CASSLVWGQGYNEQFF
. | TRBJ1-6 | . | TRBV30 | TGTGCCTGGAGTCTGAAGGGAGGTTCACCCCTCCACTTT | CAWSLKGGSPLHF
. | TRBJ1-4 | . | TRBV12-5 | TGTGCTAGTGGTTCATCGACAGGTCGGGACAAACTGTTTTTT | CASGSSTGRDKLFF
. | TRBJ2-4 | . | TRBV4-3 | TGCGCCAGCAGCCAAGAGTATCCAGGCAGACCAAACATTCAGTACTTC | CASSQEYPGRPNIQYF
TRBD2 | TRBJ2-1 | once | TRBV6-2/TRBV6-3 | TGTGCCAGCAGTCCCGGGACTAGCTTTTTTGAGCAGTTCTTC | CASSPGTSFFEQFF
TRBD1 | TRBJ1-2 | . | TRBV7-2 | TGTGCCAGCAGCCCGGACAGGACCTATGGCTACACCTTC | CASSPDRTYGYTF
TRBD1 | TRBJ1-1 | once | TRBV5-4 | TGTGCCAGCAGCCCGACAGGGATGAACACTGAAGCTTTCTTT | CASSPTGMNTEAFF
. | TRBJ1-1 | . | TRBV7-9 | TGTGCCAGCAGCTTGGACTCCTCTGAAGCTTTCTTT | CASSLDSSEAFF
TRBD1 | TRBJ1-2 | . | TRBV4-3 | TGCGCCAGCAGCCAGGCGGCCGGGACAGGGTTGGGCTACACCTTC | CASSQAAGTGLGYTF
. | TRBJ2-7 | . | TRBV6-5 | TGTGCCAGCAGAACCGGGACGTATGGCTCCTACGAGCAGTACTTC | CASRTGTYGSYEQYF
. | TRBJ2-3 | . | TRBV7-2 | TGTGCCAGCAGCCCGGAGTTGTGGGGGAGAGCAGATACGCAGTATTTT | CASSPELWGRADTQYF
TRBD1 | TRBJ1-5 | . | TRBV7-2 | TGTGCCAGCAGCTCGCACAGGGGATTTGGCAATCAGCCCCAGCATTTT | CASSSHRGFGNQPQHF
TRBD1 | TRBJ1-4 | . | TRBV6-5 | TGTGCCAGCAGTTACTCTTCAGGGGGCGTGGATGAAAAACTGTTTTTT | CASSYSSGGVDEKLFF
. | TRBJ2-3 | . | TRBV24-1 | TGTGCCACCAGTGACACACGTTATCAGACTACGCAGTATTTT | CATSDTRYQTTQYF
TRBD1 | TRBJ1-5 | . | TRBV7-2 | TGTGCCAGCAGCTTAGGGACAGGGGGCGGGAATCAGCCCCAGCATTTT | CASSLGTGGGNQPQHF
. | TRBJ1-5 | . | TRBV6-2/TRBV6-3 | TGTGCCAGCAGTTACCCCCAATCCGGGCTGAGCAATCAGCCCCAGCATTTT | CASSYPQSGLSNQPQHF
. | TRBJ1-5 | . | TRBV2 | TGTGCCAGCAGTAAGGAACAGGGAGGTAGCAATCAGCCCCAGCATTTT | CASSKEQGGSNQPQHF
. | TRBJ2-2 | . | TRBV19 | TGTGCCAGTAGTATCCCAGCGGGGAACACCGGGGAGCTGTTTTTT | CASSIPAGNTGELFF
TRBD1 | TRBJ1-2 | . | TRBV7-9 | TGTGCCAGCAGCTCCGGGACAGTCGGCTACACCTTC | CASSSGTVGYTF